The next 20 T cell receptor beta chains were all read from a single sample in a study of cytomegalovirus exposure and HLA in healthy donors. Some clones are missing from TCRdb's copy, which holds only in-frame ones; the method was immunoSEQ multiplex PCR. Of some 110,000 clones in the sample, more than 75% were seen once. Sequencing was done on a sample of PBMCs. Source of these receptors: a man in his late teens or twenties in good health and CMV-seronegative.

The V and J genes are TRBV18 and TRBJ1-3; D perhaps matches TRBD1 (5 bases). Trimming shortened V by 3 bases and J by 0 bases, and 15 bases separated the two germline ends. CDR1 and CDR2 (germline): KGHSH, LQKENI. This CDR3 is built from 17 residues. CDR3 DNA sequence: TGTGCCAGCTCACCTATTACGGGGGAAACCTCTGGAAACACCATATATTTT. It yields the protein CASSPITGETSGNTIYF.

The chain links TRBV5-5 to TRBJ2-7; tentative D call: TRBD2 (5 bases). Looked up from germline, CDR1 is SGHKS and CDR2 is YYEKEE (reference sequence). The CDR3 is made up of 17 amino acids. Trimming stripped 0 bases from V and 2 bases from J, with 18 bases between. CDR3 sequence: CASSLATLAYGPYEQYF. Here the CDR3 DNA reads TGTGCCAGCAGCTTGGCCACATTAGCGTATGGACCCTACGAGCAGTACTTC.

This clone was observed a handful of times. The CDR3 loop reads CAWSVLAGGNGELFF. The CDR3 nucleotides read TGTGCCTGGAGTGTGCTAGCGGGGGGAAACGGGGAGCTGTTTTTT. J is TRBJ2-2 and V is TRBV30, with 11 bases that match TRBD2. This CDR3 is built from 15 residues. The V segment lost 0 bases and the J segment 7 bases; nucleotides outside the gene matches: 4. Germline loops: CDR1 GTSNPN, CDR2 SVGIG (reference sequence).

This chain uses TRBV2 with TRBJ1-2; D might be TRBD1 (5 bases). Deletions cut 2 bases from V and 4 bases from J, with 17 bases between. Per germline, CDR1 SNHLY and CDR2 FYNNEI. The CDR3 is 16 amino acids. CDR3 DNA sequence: TGTGCCAGCAGTGAATTCGTAGGCGGGACGGGCTATGGCTACACCTTC. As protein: CASSEFVGGTGYGYTF.

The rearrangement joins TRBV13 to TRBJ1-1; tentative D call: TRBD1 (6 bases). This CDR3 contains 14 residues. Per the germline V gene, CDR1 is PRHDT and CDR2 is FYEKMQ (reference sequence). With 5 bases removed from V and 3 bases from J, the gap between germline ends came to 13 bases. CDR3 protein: CASSGHTGYTEAFF. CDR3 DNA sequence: TGTGCCAGCAGCGGACATACAGGGTACACTGAAGCTTTCTTT.

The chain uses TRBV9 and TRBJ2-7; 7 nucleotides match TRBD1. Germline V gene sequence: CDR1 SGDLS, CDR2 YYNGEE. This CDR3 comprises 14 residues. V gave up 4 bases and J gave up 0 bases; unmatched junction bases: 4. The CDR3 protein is CASSPGTASYEQYF. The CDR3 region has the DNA TGTGCCAGCAGCCCCGGGACAGCCTCCTACGAGCAGTACTTC. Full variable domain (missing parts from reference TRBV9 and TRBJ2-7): DSGVTQTPKHLITATGQRVTLRCSPRSGDLSVYWYQQSLDQGLQFLIQYYNGEERAKGNILERFSAQQFPDLHSELNLSSLELGDSALYFCASSPGTASYEQYFGPGTRLTVT.

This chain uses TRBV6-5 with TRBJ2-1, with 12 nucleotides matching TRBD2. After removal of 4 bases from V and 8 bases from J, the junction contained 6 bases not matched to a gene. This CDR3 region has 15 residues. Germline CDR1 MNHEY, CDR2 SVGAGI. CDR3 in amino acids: CASSSSGGASYEQFF. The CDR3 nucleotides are TGTGCCAGCAGTTCTAGCGGGGGGGCCTCCTATGAGCAGTTCTTC.

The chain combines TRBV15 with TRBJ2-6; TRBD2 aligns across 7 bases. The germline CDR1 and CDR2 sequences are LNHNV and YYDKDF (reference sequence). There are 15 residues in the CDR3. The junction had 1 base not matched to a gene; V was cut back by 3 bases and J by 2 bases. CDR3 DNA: TGTGCCACCAGCAGGGGGGGGACTGGGGCCAACGTCCTGACTTTC. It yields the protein CATSRGGTGANVLTF.

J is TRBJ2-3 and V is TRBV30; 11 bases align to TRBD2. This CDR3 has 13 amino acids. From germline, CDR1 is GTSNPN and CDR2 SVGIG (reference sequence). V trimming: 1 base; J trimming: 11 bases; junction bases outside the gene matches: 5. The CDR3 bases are TGTGCCTGGAGTGCTAGCGGGGGGTATATGCAGTATTTT. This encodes CAWSASGGYMQYF.

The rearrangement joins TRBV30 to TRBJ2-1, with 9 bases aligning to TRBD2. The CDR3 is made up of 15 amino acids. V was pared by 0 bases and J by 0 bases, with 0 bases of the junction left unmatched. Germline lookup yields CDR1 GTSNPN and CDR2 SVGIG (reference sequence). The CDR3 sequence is CAWSVLAGSYNEQFF. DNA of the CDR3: TGTGCCTGGAGTGTACTAGCGGGCTCCTACAATGAGCAGTTCTTC.

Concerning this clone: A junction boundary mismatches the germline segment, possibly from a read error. CDR3 sequence: CATYRGPF. The CDR3 DNA follows: TGTGCCACTTACCGGGGTCCGTTT. The chain joins TRBV19 to TRBJ2-3, with TRBD2 as a possible D gene (5 bases). There are 8 residues in the CDR3. CDR1 and CDR2 (germline): LNHDA, SQIVND (reference sequence).

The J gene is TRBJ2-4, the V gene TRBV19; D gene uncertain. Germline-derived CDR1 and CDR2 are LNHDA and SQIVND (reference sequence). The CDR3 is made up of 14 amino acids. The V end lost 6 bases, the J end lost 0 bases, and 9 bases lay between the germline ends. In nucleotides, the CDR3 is TGTGCCAGTAGCCCCGGGTCAGCCAAAAACATTCAGTACTTC. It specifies CASSPGSAKNIQYF.

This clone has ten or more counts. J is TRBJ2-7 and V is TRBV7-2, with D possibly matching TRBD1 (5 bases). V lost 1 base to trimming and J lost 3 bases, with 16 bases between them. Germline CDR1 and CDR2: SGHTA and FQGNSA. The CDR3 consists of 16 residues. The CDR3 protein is CASSLGQSLQYYEQYF. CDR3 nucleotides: TGTGCCAGCAGCTTAGGACAGTCTCTCCAGTACTACGAGCAGTACTTC.

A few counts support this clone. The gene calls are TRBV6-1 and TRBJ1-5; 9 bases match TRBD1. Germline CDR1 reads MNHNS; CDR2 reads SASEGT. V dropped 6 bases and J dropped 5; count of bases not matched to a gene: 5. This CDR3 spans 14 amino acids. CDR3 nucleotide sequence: TGTGCCAGCAGCCATCGACAGGGGGATCAGCCCCAGCATTTT. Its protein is CASSHRQGDQPQHF.

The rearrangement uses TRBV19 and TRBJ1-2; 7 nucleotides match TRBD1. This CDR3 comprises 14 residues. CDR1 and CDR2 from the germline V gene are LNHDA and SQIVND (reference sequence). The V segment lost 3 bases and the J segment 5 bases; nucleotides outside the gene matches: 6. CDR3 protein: CASSIDREDYGYTF. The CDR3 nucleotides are TGTGCCAGTAGTATCGACAGGGAGGATTATGGCTACACCTTC.

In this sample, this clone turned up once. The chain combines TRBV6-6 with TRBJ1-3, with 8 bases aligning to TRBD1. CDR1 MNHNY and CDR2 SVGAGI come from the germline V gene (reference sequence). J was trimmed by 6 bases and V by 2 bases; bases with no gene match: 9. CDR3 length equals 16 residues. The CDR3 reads CASSYGQGSLENTIYF. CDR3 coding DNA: TGTGCCAGCAGTTACGGACAGGGCTCTCTGGAAAACACCATATATTTT.

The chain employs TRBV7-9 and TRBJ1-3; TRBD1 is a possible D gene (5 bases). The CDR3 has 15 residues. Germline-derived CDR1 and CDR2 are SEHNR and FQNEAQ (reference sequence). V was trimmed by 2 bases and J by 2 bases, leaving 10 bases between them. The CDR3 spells CASSLSPGTGNTIYF. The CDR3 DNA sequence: TGTGCCAGCAGCTTATCCCCAGGGACTGGAAACACCATATATTTT.

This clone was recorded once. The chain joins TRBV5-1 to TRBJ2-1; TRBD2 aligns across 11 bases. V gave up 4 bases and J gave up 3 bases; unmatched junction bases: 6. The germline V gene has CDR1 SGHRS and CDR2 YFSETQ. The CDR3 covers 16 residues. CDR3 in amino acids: CASSPGTSGIYNEQFF. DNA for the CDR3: TGCGCCAGCAGCCCCGGGACTAGCGGCATCTACAATGAGCAGTTCTTC.

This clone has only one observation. CDR3 in amino acids: CASRLTGNKNTIYF. CDR3 nucleotides: TGTGCCAGCAGGCTGACGGGGAATAAAAACACCATATATTTT. V and J are TRBV7-2 and TRBJ1-3; D is undetermined. Germline loops: CDR1 SGHTA, CDR2 FQGNSA. The CDR3 is 14 amino acids. Trimming pared 6 bases from V and 6 bases from J, leaving 15 bases between.

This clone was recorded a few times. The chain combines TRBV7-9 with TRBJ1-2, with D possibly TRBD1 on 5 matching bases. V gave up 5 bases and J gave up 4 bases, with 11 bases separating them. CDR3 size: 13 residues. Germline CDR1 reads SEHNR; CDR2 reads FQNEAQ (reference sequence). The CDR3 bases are TGTGCCAGCAGCCTGGGGGGACGCTATGGCTACACCTTC. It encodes CASSLGGRYGYTF.